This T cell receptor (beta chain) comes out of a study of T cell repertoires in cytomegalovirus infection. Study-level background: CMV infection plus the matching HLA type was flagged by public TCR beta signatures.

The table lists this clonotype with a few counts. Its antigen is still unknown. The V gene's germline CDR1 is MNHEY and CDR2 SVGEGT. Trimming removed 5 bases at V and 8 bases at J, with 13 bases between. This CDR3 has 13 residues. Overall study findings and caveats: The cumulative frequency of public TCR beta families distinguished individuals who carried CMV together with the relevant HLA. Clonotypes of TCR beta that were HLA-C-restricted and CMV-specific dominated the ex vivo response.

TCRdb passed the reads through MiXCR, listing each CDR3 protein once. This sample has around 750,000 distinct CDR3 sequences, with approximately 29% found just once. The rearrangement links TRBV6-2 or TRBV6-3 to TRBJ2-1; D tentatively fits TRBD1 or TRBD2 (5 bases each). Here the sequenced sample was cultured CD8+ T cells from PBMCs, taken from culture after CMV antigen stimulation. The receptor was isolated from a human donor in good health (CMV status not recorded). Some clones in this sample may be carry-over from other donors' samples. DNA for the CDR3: TGTGCCAGCAGTATACTAGGGGTGGATGAGCAGTTCTTC. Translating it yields CASSILGVDEQFF.